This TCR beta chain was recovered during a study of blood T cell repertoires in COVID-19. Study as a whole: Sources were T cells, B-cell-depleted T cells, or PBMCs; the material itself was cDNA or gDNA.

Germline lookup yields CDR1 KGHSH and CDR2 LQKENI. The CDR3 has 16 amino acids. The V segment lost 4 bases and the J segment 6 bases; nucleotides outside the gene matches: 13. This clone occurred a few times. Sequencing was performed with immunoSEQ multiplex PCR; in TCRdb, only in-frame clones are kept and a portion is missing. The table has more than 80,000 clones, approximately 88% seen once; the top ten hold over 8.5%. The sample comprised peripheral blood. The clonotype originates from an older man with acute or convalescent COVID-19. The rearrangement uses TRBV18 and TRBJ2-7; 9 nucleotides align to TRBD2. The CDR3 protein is CASSREAGGHPGEQYF. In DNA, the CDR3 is TGTGCCAGCTCACGTGAAGCGGGAGGCCATCCGGGCGAGCAGTACTTC. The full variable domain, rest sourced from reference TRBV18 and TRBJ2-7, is NAGVMQNPRHLVRRRGQEARLRCSPMKGHSHVYWYRQLPEEGLKFMVYLQKENIIDESGMPKERFSAEFPKEGPSILRIQQVVRGDSAAYFCASSREAGGHPGEQYFGPGTRLTVT.